The 7 T cell receptor beta chains below were found in one sample sequenced in a study of blood T cells in healthy people across ages. The second PCR ran about 6 to 11 cycles with a sample-barcoded 5' primer and J-beta primers. TCRdb used MiXCR to reprocess the 5' RACE reads, holding one entry per CDR3 protein. This sample has about 640,000 distinct CDR3 sequences, with roughly 53% found just once. Sequencing was done on a sample of blood. The receptors were sampled from a man between 60 and 75 years old in good health.

V usage is TRBV6-2 or TRBV6-3 and J usage is TRBJ2-3; 9 nucleotides match TRBD1. Germline V CDR1 and CDR2: MNHEY, SVGEGT. The CDR3 extends over 13 amino acids. Germline trimming cut 5 bases from V and 4 bases from J; bases unmatched to any gene: 1. For the CDR3, the DNA is TGTGCCAGCAGTGGACAGGGGCCAGATACGCAGTATTTT. This codes for CASSGQGPDTQYF.

Regarding this clonotype: Given a much more abundant clone one base away, this may be a read error. The chain carries TRBV6-6 and TRBJ2-5; TRBD2 might be the D (5 bases). Trimming took off 6 bases at V and 11 bases at J, with 22 bases between the two ends. Germline CDR1 MNHNY, CDR2 SVGAGI (reference sequence). The CDR3 contains 14 residues. CDR3 loop: CASRGRAAGDEQYF. The DNA of the CDR3 is TGTGCCAGCAGAGGGCGAGCGGCGGGCGATGAGCAGTACTTC.

The chain combines TRBV12-3 or TRBV12-4 with TRBJ2-1; D is possibly TRBD1 (5 bases). V lost 6 bases and J 13 bases, leaving 31 bases between the germline ends. The CDR3 extends over 17 amino acids. CDR3 in DNA: TGTGCCAGCAGCTGGGATGGGGCCACGCGCCGACCGGAGACCCAGTTCTTC. Encoded protein: CASSWDGATRRPETQFF.

CDR3 region: CSVEDLGDQQFF. CDR3 sequence (DNA): TGCAGCGTTGAAGATCTGGGGGACCAGCAGTTCTTC. The chain is built from TRBV29-1 and TRBJ2-1; D may correspond to TRBD1 or TRBD2 (5 bases each). In germline, CDR1 is SQVTM, CDR2 ANQGSEA. V was shortened by 0 bases and J by 11 bases, with 11 bases between the two germline ends. The CDR3 loop spans 12 amino acids.

The rearrangement uses TRBV20-1 and TRBJ2-7; the match to TRBD2 covers 7 bases. TRBJ2-5 matches the DNA end more closely, so the J call is doubtful. Germline V gene sequence: CDR1 DFQATT, CDR2 SNEGSKA (reference sequence). The CDR3 length is 13 residues. The CDR3 DNA reads TGCAGTGCCATTCCGGGACTAATGGCGACCCAGTACTTC. Protein sequence: CSAIPGLMATQYF.

This clonotype appeared once. The J gene is TRBJ1-2, the V gene TRBV5-1; a possible D gene is TRBD1 (6 bases). Germline CDR1 reads SGHRS; CDR2 reads YFSETQ. This CDR3 has 13 residues. V was trimmed by 2 bases and J by 6 bases, leaving 11 bases between them. DNA for the CDR3: TGCGCCAGCAGCTTTGACAGGACAGATGGCTACACCTTC. Amino acids: CASSFDRTDGYTF.

In the case of this clonotype: Since a much larger clone is just one base distant, this may be a read error. CDR3 bases: TGTGCCAGCAGTGACAGGGTCACAGATACGCAGTATTTT. Protein: CASSDRVTDTQYF. The rearrangement uses TRBV6-2 or TRBV6-3 and TRBJ2-3, with 7 positions matching TRBD1. Looked up from germline, CDR1 is MNHEY and CDR2 is SVGEGT. After removal of 5 bases from V and 2 bases from J, the junction contained 1 base not matched to a gene. The CDR3 totals 13 residues.